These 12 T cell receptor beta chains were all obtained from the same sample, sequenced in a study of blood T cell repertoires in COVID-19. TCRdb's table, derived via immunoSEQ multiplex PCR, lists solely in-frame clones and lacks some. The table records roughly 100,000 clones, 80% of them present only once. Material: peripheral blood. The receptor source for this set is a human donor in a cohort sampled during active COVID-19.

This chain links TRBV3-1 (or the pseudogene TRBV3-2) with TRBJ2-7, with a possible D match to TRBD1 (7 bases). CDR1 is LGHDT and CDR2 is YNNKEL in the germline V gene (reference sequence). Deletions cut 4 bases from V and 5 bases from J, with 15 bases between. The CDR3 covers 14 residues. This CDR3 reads CASSRRSGGNEQYF. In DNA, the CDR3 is TGTGCCAGCAGCCGCCGCTCAGGGGGGAACGAGCAGTACTTC.

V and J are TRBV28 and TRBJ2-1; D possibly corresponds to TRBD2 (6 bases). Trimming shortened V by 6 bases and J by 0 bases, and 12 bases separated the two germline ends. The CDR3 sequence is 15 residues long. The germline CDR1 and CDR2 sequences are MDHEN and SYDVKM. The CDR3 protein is CASRTGLSSYNEQFF. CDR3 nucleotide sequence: TGTGCCAGCAGGACGGGACTCAGCTCCTACAATGAGCAGTTCTTC.

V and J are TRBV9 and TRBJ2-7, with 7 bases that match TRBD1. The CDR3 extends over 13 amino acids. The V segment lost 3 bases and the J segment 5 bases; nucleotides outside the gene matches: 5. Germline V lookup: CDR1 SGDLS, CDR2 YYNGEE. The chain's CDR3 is CASSGTGQDEQYF. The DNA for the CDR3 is TGTGCCAGCAGCGGAACTGGACAGGACGAGCAGTACTTC. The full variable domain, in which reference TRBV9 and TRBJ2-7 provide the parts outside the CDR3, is DSGVTQTPKHLITATGQRVTLRCSPRSGDLSVYWYQQSLDQGLQFLIQYYNGEERAKGNILERFSAQQFPDLHSELNLSSLELGDSALYFCASSGTGQDEQYFGPGTRLTVT.

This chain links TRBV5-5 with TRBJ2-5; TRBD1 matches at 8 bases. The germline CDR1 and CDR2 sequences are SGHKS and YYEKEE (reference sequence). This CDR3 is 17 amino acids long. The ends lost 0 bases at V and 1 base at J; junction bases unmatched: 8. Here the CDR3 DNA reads TGTGCCAGCAGCTTGGCCCCGGGGGACAGGACCCAAGAGACCCAGTACTTC. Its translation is CASSLAPGDRTQETQYF.

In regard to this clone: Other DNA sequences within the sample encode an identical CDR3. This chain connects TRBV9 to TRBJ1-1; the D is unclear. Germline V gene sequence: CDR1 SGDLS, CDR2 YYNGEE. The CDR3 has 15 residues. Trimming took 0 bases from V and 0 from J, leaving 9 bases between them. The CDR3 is CASSVAPGMNTEAFF. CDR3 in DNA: TGTGCCAGCAGCGTAGCCCCAGGCATGAACACTGAAGCTTTCTTT. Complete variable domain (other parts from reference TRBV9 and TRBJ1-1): DSGVTQTPKHLITATGQRVTLRCSPRSGDLSVYWYQQSLDQGLQFLIQYYNGEERAKGNILERFSAQQFPDLHSELNLSSLELGDSALYFCASSVAPGMNTEAFFGQGTRLTVV.

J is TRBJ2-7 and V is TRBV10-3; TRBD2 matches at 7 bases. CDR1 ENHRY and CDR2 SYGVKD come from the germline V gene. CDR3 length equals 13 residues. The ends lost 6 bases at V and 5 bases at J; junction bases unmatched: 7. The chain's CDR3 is CAISAASGHEQYF. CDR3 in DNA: TGTGCCATCAGCGCGGCTAGCGGCCACGAGCAGTACTTC.

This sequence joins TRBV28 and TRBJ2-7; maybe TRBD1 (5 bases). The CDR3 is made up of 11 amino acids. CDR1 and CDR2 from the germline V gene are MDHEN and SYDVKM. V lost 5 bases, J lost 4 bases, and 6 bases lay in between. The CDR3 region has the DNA TGTGCCAGCAGTAAGGGGTACGAGCAGTACTTC. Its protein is CASSKGYEQYF. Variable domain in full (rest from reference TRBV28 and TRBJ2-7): DVKVTQSSRYLVKRTGEKVFLECVQDMDHENMFWYRQDPGLGLRLIYFSYDVKMKEKGDIPEGYSVSREKKERFSLILESASTNQTSMYLCASSKGYEQYFGPGTRLTVT.

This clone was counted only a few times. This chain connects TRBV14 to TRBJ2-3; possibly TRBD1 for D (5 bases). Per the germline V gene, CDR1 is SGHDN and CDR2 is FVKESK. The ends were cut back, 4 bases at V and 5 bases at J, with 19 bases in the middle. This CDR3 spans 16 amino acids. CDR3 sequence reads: CASSPLLGKGQDTQYF. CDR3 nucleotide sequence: TGTGCCAGCAGCCCCCTACTGGGGAAGGGGCAAGATACGCAGTATTTT.

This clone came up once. The CDR3 loop reads CATDDRALENTIYF. The CDR3 nucleotides read TGTGCCACAGACGACAGAGCACTGGAAAACACCATATATTTT. The rearrangement joins TRBV6-5 to TRBJ1-3; maybe TRBD1 (5 bases). The CDR3 extends over 14 amino acids. V lost 10 bases to trimming and J lost 6 bases, with 19 bases between them. Germline CDR1 and CDR2: MNHEY and SVGAGI.

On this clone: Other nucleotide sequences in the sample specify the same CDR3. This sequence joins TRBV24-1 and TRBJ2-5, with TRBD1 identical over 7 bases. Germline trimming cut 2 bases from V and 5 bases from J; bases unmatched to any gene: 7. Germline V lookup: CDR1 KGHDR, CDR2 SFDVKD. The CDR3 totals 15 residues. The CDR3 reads CATSDSRGPGETQYF. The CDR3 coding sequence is TGTGCCACCAGTGATTCAAGGGGGCCGGGGGAGACCCAGTACTTC.

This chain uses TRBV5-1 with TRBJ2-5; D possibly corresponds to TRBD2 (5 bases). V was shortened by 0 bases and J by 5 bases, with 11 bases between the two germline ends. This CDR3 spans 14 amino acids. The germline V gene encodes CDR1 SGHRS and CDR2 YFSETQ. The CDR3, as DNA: TGCGCCAGCAGCTTGGCCGGAGGAATGGAGACCCAGTACTTC. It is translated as CASSLAGGMETQYF.

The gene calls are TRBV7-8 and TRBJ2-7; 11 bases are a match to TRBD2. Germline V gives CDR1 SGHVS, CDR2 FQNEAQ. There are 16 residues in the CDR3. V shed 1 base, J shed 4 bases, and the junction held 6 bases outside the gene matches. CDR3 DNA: TGTGCCAGCAGCTTAGAAGGGCTAGCGGGAGGTTACGAGCAGTACTTC. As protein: CASSLEGLAGGYEQYF.